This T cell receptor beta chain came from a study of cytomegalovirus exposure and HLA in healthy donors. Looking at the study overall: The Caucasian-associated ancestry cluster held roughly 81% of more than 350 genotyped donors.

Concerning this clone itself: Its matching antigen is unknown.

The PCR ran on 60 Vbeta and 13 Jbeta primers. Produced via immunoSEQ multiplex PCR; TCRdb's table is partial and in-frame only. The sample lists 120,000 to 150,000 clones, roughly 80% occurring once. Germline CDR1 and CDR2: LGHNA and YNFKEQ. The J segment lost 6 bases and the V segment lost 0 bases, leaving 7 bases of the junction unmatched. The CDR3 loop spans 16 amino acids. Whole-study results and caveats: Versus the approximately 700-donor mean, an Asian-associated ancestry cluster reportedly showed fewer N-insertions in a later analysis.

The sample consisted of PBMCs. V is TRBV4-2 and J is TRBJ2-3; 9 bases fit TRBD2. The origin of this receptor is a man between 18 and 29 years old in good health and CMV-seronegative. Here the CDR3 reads CASSQERGGGADTQYF. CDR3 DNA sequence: TGTGCCAGCAGCCAAGAGCGGGGCGGGGGGGCGGATACGCAGTATTTT.